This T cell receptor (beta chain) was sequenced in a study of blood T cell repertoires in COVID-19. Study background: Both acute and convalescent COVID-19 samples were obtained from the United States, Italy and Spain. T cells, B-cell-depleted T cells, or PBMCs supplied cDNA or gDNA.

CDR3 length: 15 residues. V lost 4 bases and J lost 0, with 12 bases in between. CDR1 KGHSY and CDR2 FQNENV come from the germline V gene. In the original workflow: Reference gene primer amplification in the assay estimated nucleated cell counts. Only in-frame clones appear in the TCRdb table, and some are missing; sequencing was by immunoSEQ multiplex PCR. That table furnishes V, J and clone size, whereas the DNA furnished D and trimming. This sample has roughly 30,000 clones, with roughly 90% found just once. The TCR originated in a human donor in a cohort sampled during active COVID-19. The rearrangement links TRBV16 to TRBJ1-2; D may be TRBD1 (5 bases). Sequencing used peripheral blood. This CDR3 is CASSPIRAPNYGYTF. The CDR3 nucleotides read TGTGCCAGCAGCCCGATCAGGGCCCCTAACTATGGCTACACCTTC. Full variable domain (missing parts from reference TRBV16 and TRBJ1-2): GEEVAQTPKHLVRGEGQKAKLYCAPIKGHSYVFWYQQVLKNEFKFLISFQNENVFDETGMPKERFSAKCLPNSPCSLEIQATKLEDSAVYFCASSPIRAPNYGYTFGSGTRLTVV.